A single sample is the source of the 20 T cell receptor beta chains below, sequenced in a study of blood T cells in healthy people across ages. Next came a second PCR, run for roughly 7 to 12 cycles, which used a sample-barcoded 5' primer along with a J-beta primer mix. TCRdb itself ran the 5' RACE reads through MiXCR, one entry per CDR3 protein. The data show 700,000 to 800,000 distinct CDR3 sequences, around 40% seen once. The sequencing sample was made of blood. The source is a woman in her fifties or sixties in good health.

This clonotype occurred a few times. V and J are TRBV29-1 and TRBJ1-2; no clear D gene. The germline V gene encodes CDR1 SQVTM and CDR2 ANQGSEA. This CDR3 is 11 amino acids long. V lost 7 bases and J lost 8, with 14 bases in between. The CDR3 nucleotides are TGCAGCGGCGACTCATCTGGGGGCTACACCTTC. Translation: CSGDSSGGYTF.

The table lists this clonotype with a few counts. The chain carries TRBV2 and TRBJ2-3; D remains ambiguous. This CDR3 spans 14 amino acids. Per germline, CDR1 SNHLY and CDR2 FYNNEI. Trimming took 10 bases from V and 3 from J, leaving 17 bases between them. The CDR3 region is CATKGGVGTDTQYF. CDR3 DNA: TGTGCCACGAAAGGCGGCGTCGGGACAGATACGCAGTATTTT. The entire variable domain, with the rest obtained from reference TRBV2 and TRBJ2-3, is as follows: EPEVTQTPSHQVTQMGQEVILRCVPISNHLYFYWYRQILGQKVEFLVSFYNNEISEKSEIFDDQFSVERPDGSNFTLKIRSTKLEDSAMYFCATKGGVGTDTQYFGPGTRLTVL.

The chain combines TRBV7-8 with TRBJ2-2, with TRBD2 identical over 7 bases. CDR1 and CDR2 (germline): SGHVS, FQNEAQ. The CDR3 is 18 amino acids. V shed 4 bases, J shed 0 bases, and the junction held 11 bases outside the gene matches. The CDR3 protein is CASSSTRRGLTNTGELFF. In DNA form, the CDR3 reads TGTGCCAGCAGCTCGACGAGGCGGGGACTAACGAACACCGGGGAGCTGTTTTTT.

This clonotype was counted a few times. The CDR3 nucleotides are TGTGCCAGCAGTTTACGGGGTAGCGAAGAGACCCAGTACTTC. Translating gives CASSLRGSEETQYF. The chain uses TRBV12-3 or TRBV12-4 and TRBJ2-5; D might be TRBD2 (5 bases). Trimming took off 2 bases at V and 3 bases at J, with 10 bases between the two ends. The CDR3 extends over 14 amino acids.

This clonotype was found a few times. Here the CDR3 DNA reads TGTGCCATCAGTGTAGGAGAGAAGGAGACCCAGTACTTC. Protein product: CAISVGEKETQYF. The chain is built from TRBV10-3 and TRBJ2-5; no clear D gene. This CDR3 contains 13 residues. Trimming removed 4 bases at V and 5 bases at J, with 11 bases between. Per germline, CDR1 ENHRY and CDR2 SYGVKD.

The chain links TRBV2 to TRBJ2-5; 11 bases map to TRBD2. The end of the DNA aligns better with TRBJ2-7, so the J call may be wrong. CDR1 SNHLY and CDR2 FYNNEI come from the germline V gene. This CDR3 region has 15 residues. CDR3 sequence: CASSVRLAGGDEQYF. The CDR3 DNA sequence: TGTGCCAGCAGTGTTCGGCTAGCGGGAGGTGACGAGCAGTACTTC.

This chain links TRBV6-6 with TRBJ1-5; D is possibly TRBD1 (5 bases). The CDR3 is 16 residues long. In germline, CDR1 is MNHNY, CDR2 SVGAGI (reference sequence). Trimming shortened V by 6 bases and J by 4 bases, and 19 bases separated the two germline ends. This CDR3 is CASSPTRQRENQPQHF. CDR3 DNA sequence: TGTGCCAGCAGCCCAACGAGACAGAGGGAAAATCAGCCCCAGCATTTT.

The J gene is TRBJ1-4, the V gene TRBV18, with no clear D. Germline CDR1 KGHSH, CDR2 LQKENI. V gave up 5 bases and J gave up 7 bases, with 14 bases separating them. The CDR3 consists of 14 residues. The CDR3 DNA reads as TGTGCCAGCTCAGCGGACGTTACGGCTGAAAAACTGTTTTTT. It specifies CASSADVTAEKLFF. Drawing the rest from reference TRBV18 and TRBJ1-4, the complete variable domain is NAGVMQNPRHLVRRRGQEARLRCSPMKGHSHVYWYRQLPEEGLKFMVYLQKENIIDESGMPKERFSAEFPKEGPSILRIQQVVRGDSAAYFCASSADVTAEKLFFGSGTQLSVL.

The CDR3 nucleotides are TGTGCCAGCAGCCAAGATTTAGACAGGGGGTCCTACGAGCAGTACTTC. Translation: CASSQDLDRGSYEQYF. This chain links TRBV3-1 with TRBJ2-7, with 9 bases that match TRBD1. Germline CDR1 LGHDT, CDR2 YNNKEL (reference sequence). V lost 0 bases and J lost 1; bases outside the gene matches: 4. There are 16 residues in the CDR3.

This clonotype was found many times. The chain combines TRBV18 with TRBJ2-1; D is unclear. V lost 2 bases, J lost 1 base, and 9 bases lay in between. Germline CDR1 reads KGHSH; CDR2 reads LQKENI. CDR3 length: 15 amino acids. The CDR3: CASSPYDTSYNEQFF. DNA for the CDR3: TGTGCCAGCTCACCATATGATACATCCTACAATGAGCAGTTCTTC.

This clonotype occurred a few times. V is TRBV20-1 and J is TRBJ2-7; D is possibly TRBD1 or TRBD2 (6 bases each). This CDR3 contains 14 residues. From germline, CDR1 is DFQATT and CDR2 SNEGSKA (reference sequence). The V and J ends lost 3 bases and 3 bases respectively, with 15 bases between them. The CDR3, as DNA: TGCAGTGCTAGCGCCTCGGGGGCCAGCTACGAGCAGTACTTC. Its translation: CSASASGASYEQYF.

This clonotype was seen a handful of times. V is TRBV9 and J is TRBJ2-1; D not certain. Germline CDR1 is SGDLS and CDR2 is YYNGEE. V gave up 0 bases and J gave up 5 bases, with 15 bases separating them. The CDR3 runs to 16 residues. Written as DNA, the CDR3 is TGTGCCAGCAGCGTAGGGACCCAATTGGCGGACAATGAGCAGTTCTTC. It yields the protein CASSVGTQLADNEQFF.

The chain carries TRBV27 and TRBJ1-2; maybe TRBD1 (6 bases). V dropped 5 bases and J dropped 2 bases, with 15 bases sitting between them. CDR1 MNHEY and CDR2 SMNVEV come from the germline V gene (reference sequence). CDR3 length: 15 amino acids. CDR3 DNA sequence: TGTGCCAGCAGTGGCTTGGGGGGCGCGAACTATGGCTACACCTTC. Protein product: CASSGLGGANYGYTF.

Ten or more counts support this clonotype. The chain couples TRBV12-3 or TRBV12-4 to TRBJ2-3, with D uncertain. The CDR3 has 12 residues. Deletions cut 6 bases from V and 2 bases from J, with 6 bases between. The CDR3 DNA is TGTGCCAGCAGCCCCTACACAGATACGCAGTATTTT. The encoded protein is CASSPYTDTQYF.

The J gene is TRBJ2-3, the V gene TRBV6-5; no clear D gene. Germline V gives CDR1 MNHEY, CDR2 SVGAGI. Trimming left V 9 bases short and J 0 bases short, with 10 bases between. CDR3 length: 13 amino acids. Here the CDR3 DNA reads TGTGCCAGTCGACTGCCTAGCACAGATACGCAGTATTTT. Residues: CASRLPSTDTQYF.

CDR3 amino acids: CASTQGRLQYF. The CDR3 region has the DNA TGTGCCAGCACCCAAGGACGATTGCAGTACTTC. This chain uses TRBV12-3 or TRBV12-4 with TRBJ2-7; D unresolved. V lost 7 bases, J lost 9 bases, and 13 bases lay in between. There are 11 residues in the CDR3.

V is TRBV20-1 and J is TRBJ2-5; the D gene is possibly TRBD2 (5 bases). Trimming left V 1 base short and J 4 bases short, with 13 bases between. CDR3 length: 14 residues. Germline V gives CDR1 DFQATT, CDR2 SNEGSKA (reference sequence). CDR3 in DNA: TGCAGTGCTAGAGGTACTAGAGAGGGAGAGACCCAGTACTTC. This gives the protein CSARGTREGETQYF.

With respect to this clonotype: This sequence may be a read error, since a much larger clone differs from it by one base. The chain links TRBV11-2 to TRBJ2-3; 10 bases fit TRBD1. V shed 3 bases and J 3 bases; nucleotides not matched to a gene: 3. The CDR3 runs to 15 residues. The V gene's germline CDR1 is SGHAT and CDR2 FQNNGV. The DNA of the CDR3 is TGTGCCAGCAGCTTCGGGACAGGGGAGACAGATACGCAGTATTTT. It translates to CASSFGTGETDTQYF.

The chain carries TRBV28 and TRBJ1-1; no definite D call. The CDR3 runs to 12 residues. Deletions cut 8 bases from V and 1 base from J, with 8 bases between. Per the germline V gene, CDR1 is MDHEN and CDR2 is SYDVKM. The chain's CDR3 is CASEWGNTEAFF. The CDR3 DNA reads TGTGCCAGCGAATGGGGGAACACTGAAGCTTTCTTT.

The J gene is TRBJ2-2, the V gene TRBV6-5; perhaps D is TRBD1 or TRBD2 (5 bases each). V was shortened by 7 bases and J by 9 bases, with 21 bases between the two germline ends. The CDR3 runs 15 residues. CDR1 is MNHEY and CDR2 is SVGAGI in the germline V gene. For the CDR3, the DNA is TGTGCCAGCACCTCCACCGGGGCAGGGAAAAGGGAGCTGTTTTTT. This codes for CASTSTGAGKRELFF.